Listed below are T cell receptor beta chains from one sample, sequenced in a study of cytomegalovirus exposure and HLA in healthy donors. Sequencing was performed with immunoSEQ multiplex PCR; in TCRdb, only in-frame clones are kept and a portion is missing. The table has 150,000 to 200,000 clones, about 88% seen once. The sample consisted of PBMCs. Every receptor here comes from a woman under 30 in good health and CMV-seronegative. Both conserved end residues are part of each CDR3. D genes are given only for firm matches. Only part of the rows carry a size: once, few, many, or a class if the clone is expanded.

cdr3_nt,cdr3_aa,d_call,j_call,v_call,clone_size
TGTGCCAGCAGCTTAAGTAGAGACATTAAGAATGAGCAGTTCTTC,CASSLSRDIKNEQFF,NA,TRBJ2-1,TRBV7-9,once
TGTGCCAGCAGCTCGGGGGAGACCCAGTACTTC,CASSSGETQYF,NA,TRBJ2-5,TRBV7-9,NA
TGTGCCAGCAGCTTAGTAGGGGCTGGGAACACAGATACGCAGTATTTT,CASSLVGAGNTDTQYF,NA,TRBJ2-3,TRBV11-1,NA
TGTGCCAGCAGGGGGACAGGGATTGCGCCCCAGCATTTT,CASRGTGIAPQHF,TRBD1,TRBJ1-5,TRBV2,NA
TGCGCCAGCAGTGGTAGGGGGATCTTCGGAAACACCATATATTTT,CASSGRGIFGNTIYF,NA,TRBJ1-3,TRBV10-1,NA
TGTGCCTCGGACAGGGCTTACCTAGGCACTGAAGCTTTCTTT,CASDRAYLGTEAFF,TRBD1,TRBJ1-1,TRBV30,NA
TGTGCCAGCAGCGTGTCAGGGAGGACCGAAAAACTGTTTTTT,CASSVSGRTEKLFF,NA,TRBJ1-4,TRBV9,NA
TGTGCCAGCACCGGACAGCCTAATGAAAAACTGTTTTTT,CASTGQPNEKLFF,NA,TRBJ1-4,TRBV6-1,NA
TGTGCCAGTAGTGTACTACAGGGAACTGAAGCTTTCTTT,CASSVLQGTEAFF,NA,TRBJ1-1,TRBV19,NA
TGTGCCAGCAGCTTGGGTGGACCGGGGGAAAAGCAGTACTTC,CASSLGGPGEKQYF,NA,TRBJ2-7,TRBV5-6,NA
TGTGCCAGTAGTTTGGGAGGTCTCCTTGAAGCTTTCTTT,CASSLGGLLEAFF,NA,TRBJ1-1,TRBV19,NA
TGTGCCCGCGACGCGGGGGGTCCGAATACGCAGTATTTT,CARDAGGPNTQYF,TRBD2,TRBJ2-3,TRBV30,NA
TGTGCCAGCAGCTTGGATCTTGTGAGCAGGGATACGCAGTATTTT,CASSLDLVSRDTQYF,NA,TRBJ2-3,TRBV5-4,NA
TGTGCCGATTCCGGGACAGGGAATGTTTCGAATCAGCCCCAGCATTTT,CADSGTGNVSNQPQHF,TRBD1,TRBJ1-5,TRBV9,NA
TGTGCCAGCAGTTTCCAATCAGGGGTGCAGCCCCAGCATTTT,CASSFQSGVQPQHF,NA,TRBJ1-5,TRBV28,NA
TGTGCCAGTAGCGCAGGGGACCAGGAGACCCAGTACTTC,CASSAGDQETQYF,NA,TRBJ2-5,TRBV19,few
TGTGCCTGGAGTACACAGACACCAAACTATGGCTACACCTTC,CAWSTQTPNYGYTF,NA,TRBJ1-2,TRBV30,NA
TGCGCCAGCAGCAACGGGGGGATAACTGAAGCTTTCTTT,CASSNGGITEAFF,NA,TRBJ1-1,TRBV5-1,NA
TGTGCCAGCAGCGTAACGCTAGGAGACCTTTTCAAAGTAGCACGCAATGAGCAGTTCTTC,CASSVTLGDLFKVARNEQFF,NA,TRBJ2-1,TRBV9,NA
TGTGCCATCAGGGACAACCAGGGATCAAGCACAGATACGCAGTATTTT,CAIRDNQGSSTDTQYF,NA,TRBJ2-3,TRBV10-3,NA
TGTGCCAGCAGCTCCTGGGGGGTACGACGATCTGGGGCCAACGTCCTGACTTTC,CASSSWGVRRSGANVLTF,NA,TRBJ2-6,TRBV7-9,NA
TGTGCCAGCAGTGGACCAGGGCACGCGAACACCGGGGAGCTGTTTTTT,CASSGPGHANTGELFF,NA,TRBJ2-2,TRBV2,once
TGTGCCAGCAGCCAGAGTTTTACTAGCGAGCAAGAGACCCAGTACTTC,CASSQSFTSEQETQYF,TRBD2,TRBJ2-5,TRBV4-2,NA
TGTGCCAGCAGTCACTGGACAGGGACCACAGATACGCAGTATTTT,CASSHWTGTTDTQYF,TRBD1,TRBJ2-3,TRBV28,NA
TGCGCCAGCAGCTTGGCTACTAGCGGGAGGGTCTGGTCCTACAATGAGCAGTTCTTC,CASSLATSGRVWSYNEQFF,TRBD2,TRBJ2-1,TRBV5-1,NA
TGTGCCAGCAGCTTACTGGGCGGGAGGGCCCCCTACGAGCAGTACTTC,CASSLLGGRAPYEQYF,TRBD2,TRBJ2-7,TRBV11-2,NA
TGCGCCAGCAGCCTCTCCCCCACAGGGGTTGGAAACACCATATATTTT,CASSLSPTGVGNTIYF,TRBD1,TRBJ1-3,TRBV5-1,NA
TGTGCCAGTAGCGCGGGACGTCCGGCCTACGAGCAGTACTTC,CASSAGRPAYEQYF,NA,TRBJ2-7,TRBV28,NA
TGTGCCACCTCACAGGGAGGGGACTATGGCTACACCTTC,CATSQGGDYGYTF,NA,TRBJ1-2,TRBV10-3,NA
TGTGCCAGCAGTTCCCTGGGGGGGCCATCCTATGGCTACACCTTC,CASSSLGGPSYGYTF,NA,TRBJ1-2,TRBV28,NA
TGTGCCAGCTCACCATACAGAAACTACGAGCAGTACTTC,CASSPYRNYEQYF,NA,TRBJ2-7,TRBV18,NA
TGCGCCAGCAGCCATCTCTTGGAAGCAGGGGATCTCTATGGCTACACCTTC,CASSHLLEAGDLYGYTF,NA,TRBJ1-2,TRBV4-1,NA
TGCAGCGCCGAACTAGCGGGAGAGGCATTTGAGCAGTTCTTC,CSAELAGEAFEQFF,TRBD2,TRBJ2-1,TRBV29-1,NA
TGTGCCAGCAGTGTTTACAGGGAATCCTACGAGCAGTACTTC,CASSVYRESYEQYF,NA,TRBJ2-7,TRBV6-5,NA
TGTGCCAGCAGTTTTGGGGCAGACTATGGCTACACCTTC,CASSFGADYGYTF,NA,TRBJ1-2,TRBV27,NA
TGTGCCATCAGTGAGTCTCAGGACAGGTTTTCCTACGAGCAGTACTTC,CAISESQDRFSYEQYF,TRBD1,TRBJ2-7,TRBV10-3,NA
TGTGCCAGCAGGGGGCCAACTTCCTACGAGCAGTACTTC,CASRGPTSYEQYF,NA,TRBJ2-7,TRBV28,NA
TGTGCCAGCAGCCAGACAGGATATGGCTACACCTTC,CASSQTGYGYTF,NA,TRBJ1-2,TRBV28,NA
TGTGCCAGCAGTCCTAGGGTGACAGGGGGCACAGATACGCAGTATTTT,CASSPRVTGGTDTQYF,TRBD1,TRBJ2-3,TRBV27,NA
TGTGCCAGCAGCCGTTCAGGGGGTAGCTATGGCTACACCTTC,CASSRSGGSYGYTF,TRBD1,TRBJ1-2,TRBV11-2,NA
TGTGCCAGTAGTCCCCGGGACGGGAGAAACTATGGCTACACCTTC,CASSPRDGRNYGYTF,NA,TRBJ1-2,TRBV19,NA